This T cell receptor (beta chain) was recorded in a study of PD-L1 blockade in urothelial cancer. Looking at the study overall: At 3 weeks (second dose) and 6 weeks after starting treatment, blood was analyzed.

Sequencing was performed with immunoSEQ multiplex PCR; in TCRdb, only in-frame clones are kept and a portion is missing. This sample has tens of thousands of clones, with around 84% found just once. Germline-derived CDR1 and CDR2 are ENHRY and SYGVKD. V lost 3 bases to trimming and J lost 0 bases, with 13 bases between them. This CDR3 is 16 amino acids long. The patients' disease, urothelial carcinoma, was locally advanced or metastatic. The chain links TRBV10-3 to TRBJ2-3, with D tentatively TRBD1 (5 bases). The sequences come from PBMCs, collected around atezolizumab (anti-PD-L1) treatment. This receptor was obtained from a man between 65 and 79 years old with urothelial cancer. The CDR3 sequence is CAISDVTGRSTDTQYF. The CDR3 DNA follows: TGTGCCATCAGTGATGTCACAGGAAGAAGCACAGATACGCAGTATTTT.